What follows is one T cell receptor beta chain and its context. What it binds is unknown. The CDR3 spans 15 residues. Per the germline V gene, CDR1 is SNHLY and CDR2 is FYNNEI. With 6 bases clipped from V and 4 bases from J, the junction kept 8 bases outside the gene matches. Some clones are missing from TCRdb's copy, which holds only in-frame ones; the method was immunoSEQ multiplex PCR. Seen here are roughly 640,000 clones, under 80% observed once, and the top ten hold 1.7%. These data come from a study of shared clonotypes between healthy human individuals. Points from the study as a whole: Owing to a small donor count, the genetic and exposure-history diversity represented was limited.

The chain recombines TRBV2 with TRBJ2-5; 10 bases agree with TRBD2. The receptor comes from a woman aged 30 to 39 in good health. Sequencing was carried out using memory CD4+ T cells sorted from blood. The subset here: CD45RA-negative fraction. The CDR3 reads CASREFGLAVETQYF. CDR3 sequence (DNA): TGTGCCAGCAGGGAATTCGGACTAGCGGTAGAGACCCAGTACTTC.